This T cell receptor beta chain stems from a study of beta chain features in type 1 diabetes. Study details: The samples had 90 million to 130 million sorted cells examined in all. General study results and limits: Researchers report that Type 1 diabetes patients had moderately but significantly shorter TCRB CDR3s across all four CD4+ subsets. PCR might pick shorter templates more often, in the same way for patients and controls.

Every participating donor gave one draw, a heparinised blood sample averaging around 100 mL. With regard to this clone: What it binds is not known.

Expressed TCRB transcripts were sequenced after all isolated RNA was converted to cDNA. Some 3.3 million reads was the average for naive, central memory and regulatory T cell samples. Profiled with immunoSEQ multiplex PCR; TCRdb holds only in-frame clones, not every one. The sample has some 290,000 clones, around 15% seen once; the top ten hold 0.015% to 0.02%. Germline V gene sequence: CDR1 LNHDA, CDR2 SQIVND (reference sequence). V shed 10 bases, J shed 0 bases, and the junction held 5 bases outside the gene matches. The CDR3 sequence is 14 residues long. The receptor comes from a man aged 25 to 40 with type 1 diabetes. Sequencing was done on a sample of naive CD4+ T cells from blood. The gene calls are TRBV19 and TRBJ2-1, with 8 bases fitting TRBD1. DNA for the CDR3: TGTGCCACCTGGACAGGGAGCTCCTACAATGAGCAGTTCTTC. Its translation is CATWTGSSYNEQFF.